This T cell receptor beta chain was identified during a study of T cells expressing NK-cell markers. In the study overall: It was sorted CD3+CD56-NKG2C+, CD3+CD56+NKG2C- and CD3+CD56+NKG2C+ T cells that provided the TCR beta repertoires. With respect to HCMV, most of the eight sequenced donors were seropositive, and one was seronegative. General study results and limits: CD8+ T cells in roughly six donors included dominant NKG2C+ clonotypes at 1.0-7.0%.

Generation of TCR beta cDNA was performed by 5'RACE template switching incorporating UMIs. From its re-call of the 5' RACE reads, TCRdb lists each CDR3 protein once, without DNA. The data include around 550,000 distinct CDR3 sequences; the top ten clones carry approximately 3.6%. CDR3 length: 15 amino acids. Per germline, CDR1 MDHEN and CDR2 SYDVKM. Details on this clonotype: The target antigen is unknown.

The source is a man aged 18-30 years in good health. Sequencing input: blood T cells: a sorted CD56 or NKG2C T cell subset, CD4+ or CD8+ T cells, or bulk PBMC T cells (not recorded which). The rearrangement links TRBV28 to TRBJ2-1; TCRdb designates TRBD2, a call that cannot be tested without DNA. The CDR3: CASSTPLAGRNEQFF.